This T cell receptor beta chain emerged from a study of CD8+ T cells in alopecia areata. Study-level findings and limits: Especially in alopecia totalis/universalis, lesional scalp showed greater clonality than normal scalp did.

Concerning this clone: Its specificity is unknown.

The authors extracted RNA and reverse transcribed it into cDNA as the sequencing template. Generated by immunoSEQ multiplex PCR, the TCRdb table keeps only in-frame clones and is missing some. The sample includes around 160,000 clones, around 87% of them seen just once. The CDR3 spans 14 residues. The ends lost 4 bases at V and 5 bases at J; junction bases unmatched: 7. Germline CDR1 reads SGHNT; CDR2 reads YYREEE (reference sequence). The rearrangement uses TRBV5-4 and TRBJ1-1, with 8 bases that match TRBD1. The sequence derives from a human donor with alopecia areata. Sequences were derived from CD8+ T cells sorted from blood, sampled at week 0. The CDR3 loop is CASSKTGVGTEAFF. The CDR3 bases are TGTGCCAGCAGCAAGACAGGGGTTGGGACTGAAGCTTTCTTT.